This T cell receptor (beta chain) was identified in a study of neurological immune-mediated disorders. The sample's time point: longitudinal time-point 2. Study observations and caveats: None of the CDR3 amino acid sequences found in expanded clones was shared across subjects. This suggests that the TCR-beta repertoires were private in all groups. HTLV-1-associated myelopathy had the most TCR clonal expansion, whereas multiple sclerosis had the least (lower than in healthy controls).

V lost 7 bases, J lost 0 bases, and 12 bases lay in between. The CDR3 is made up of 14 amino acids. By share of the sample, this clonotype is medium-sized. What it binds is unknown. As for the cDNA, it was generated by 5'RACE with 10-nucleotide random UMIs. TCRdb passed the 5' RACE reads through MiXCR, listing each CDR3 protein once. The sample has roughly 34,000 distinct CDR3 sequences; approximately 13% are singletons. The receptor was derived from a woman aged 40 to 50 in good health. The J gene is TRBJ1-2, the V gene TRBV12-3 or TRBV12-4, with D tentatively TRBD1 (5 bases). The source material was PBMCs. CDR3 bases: TGTGCCAGCATCGCGAGGGGAGCTAACTATGGCTACACCTTC. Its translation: CASIARGANYGYTF.